These 12 T cell receptor beta chains were sequenced from one sample in a study of cytomegalovirus exposure and HLA in healthy donors. Both 60 Vbeta primers and 13 Jbeta primers went into the PCR. Measured with immunoSEQ multiplex PCR; TCRdb has only the in-frame clones, and not every one. The table has some 160,000 clones, roughly 9.4% seen once. Sequencing was carried out using PBMCs. The receptors here all came from a male donor in good health and CMV-seronegative.

The J gene is TRBJ2-2, the V gene TRBV30; a weak D match, TRBD2 (6 bases). The CDR3 has 15 residues. The V and J ends lost 4 bases and 5 bases respectively, with 17 bases between them. Germline CDR1 and CDR2: GTSNPN and SVGIG (reference sequence). CDR3: CAWNGWGLGTGELFF. The CDR3 bases are TGTGCCTGGAACGGTTGGGGACTGGGGACCGGGGAGCTGTTTTTT. The full variable domain, its missing parts supplied by reference TRBV30 and TRBJ2-2, is SQTIHQWPATLVQPVGSPLSLECTVEGTSNPNLYWYRQAAGRGLQLLFYSVGIGQISSEVPQNLSASRPQDRQFILSSKKLLLSDSGFYLCAWNGWGLGTGELFFGEGSRLTVL.

The rearrangement joins TRBV4-3 to TRBJ2-5, with TRBD1 matching over 9 bases. The CDR3 totals 15 residues. The V gene's germline CDR1 is LGHNA and CDR2 YSLEER. V lost 6 bases and J lost 0; bases outside the gene matches: 5. CDR3 sequence (DNA): TGCGCCAGCAGTCAGGACAGGGGATACCAAGAGACCCAGTACTTC. Its protein product is CASSQDRGYQETQYF.

This chain links TRBV28 with TRBJ1-5; TRBD1 agrees at 7 bases. CDR1 and CDR2 (germline): MDHEN, SYDVKM. The CDR3 extends over 16 amino acids. The J segment lost 4 bases and the V segment lost 3 bases, leaving 9 bases of the junction unmatched. Written as DNA, the CDR3 is TGTGCCAGCAGTTTTTTCGCGGGACAGACAAATCAGCCCCAGCATTTT. It yields the protein CASSFFAGQTNQPQHF.

This clone has more than one count but fewer than ten. The rearrangement uses TRBV9 and TRBJ2-3; TRBD2 aligns across 12 bases. Germline lookup yields CDR1 SGDLS and CDR2 YYNGEE. J gave up 2 bases and V 3 bases, and 7 bases lay outside the gene matches. The CDR3 is 17 amino acids. The CDR3 loop reads CASSAETSGGFTDTQYF. Written as DNA, the CDR3 is TGTGCCAGCAGCGCCGAGACTAGCGGGGGTTTCACAGATACGCAGTATTTT.

This clone was counted between two and nine times. The chain employs TRBV10-2 and TRBJ2-3, with 10 bases matching TRBD2. V shed 11 bases and J 2 bases; nucleotides not matched to a gene: 7. Germline lookup yields CDR1 WSHSY and CDR2 SAAADI. The CDR3 is 14 amino acids. The CDR3 DNA reads as TGCGCCTCGCAACTAGCGGGGTACACAGATACGCAGTATTTT. Amino acids: CASQLAGYTDTQYF.

This chain uses TRBV5-4 with TRBJ1-2; D gene uncertain. The CDR3 has 12 amino acids. Per germline, CDR1 SGHNT and CDR2 YYREEE (reference sequence). Between the trimmed V and J ends, which lost 1 base and 4 bases, there was a span of 5 bases. CDR3 bases: TGTGCCAGCAGCTTGACTGGCTATGGCTACACCTTC. It yields the protein CASSLTGYGYTF.

This clone has more than one count but fewer than ten. The CDR3 spells CAISVPNGETQYF. As DNA, the CDR3 is TGTGCCATCAGTGTCCCCAACGGAGAGACCCAGTACTTC. The V gene is TRBV10-3, the J gene TRBJ2-5; D uncertain. V lost 4 bases and J 4 bases, leaving 10 bases between the germline ends. The CDR3 length is 13 residues. Germline V gives CDR1 ENHRY, CDR2 SYGVKD.

V is TRBV28 and J is TRBJ1-1; D gene unclear. The CDR3 loop spans 15 amino acids. Trimming pared 2 bases from V and 8 bases from J, leaving 18 bases between. Germline CDR1 reads MDHEN; CDR2 reads SYDVKM. The CDR3 region is CASSLEPRLREEAFF. The CDR3 bases are TGTGCCAGCAGTTTAGAGCCCCGACTAAGGGAGGAAGCTTTCTTT.

This clone was seen a handful of times. V gene TRBV7-9 combines with J gene TRBJ2-7; the D is unclear. The CDR3 covers 14 residues. V dropped 3 bases and J dropped 2 bases, with 11 bases sitting between them. Germline V CDR1 and CDR2: SEHNR, FQNEAQ (reference sequence). CDR3 coding DNA: TGTGCCAGCAGCTTCACAGTTACTGCCTACGAGCAGTACTTC. Translation: CASSFTVTAYEQYF.

This clone was counted a few times. The rearrangement joins TRBV10-3 to TRBJ2-7; 8 positions agree with TRBD2. V shed 8 bases, J shed 10 bases, and the junction held 10 bases outside the gene matches. CDR1 is ENHRY, CDR2 SYGVKD, per germline. The length of the CDR3 is 12 residues. The CDR3 here is CAIGGLAFEQYF. The CDR3, as DNA: TGTGCCATCGGAGGACTAGCTTTTGAACAGTACTTC.

This clone was picked up a small number of times. This sequence joins TRBV7-2 and TRBJ1-3, with D hard to call. V lost 10 bases to trimming and J lost 7 bases, with 14 bases between them. Germline CDR1 is SGHTA and CDR2 is FQGNSA. This CDR3 comprises 12 residues. CDR3 DNA sequence: TGTGCCATCGGTGACATTGCGAACACCATATATTTT. Translated, it gives CAIGDIANTIYF.

The chain uses TRBV19 and TRBJ1-2, with 9 bases aligning to TRBD1. V dropped 7 bases and J dropped 4; count of bases not matched to a gene: 7. This CDR3 region has 14 residues. From germline, CDR1 is LNHDA and CDR2 SQIVND (reference sequence). CDR3 region: CASTNRGLSYGYTF. The CDR3 coding sequence is TGTGCCAGTACGAACAGGGGGCTTAGCTATGGCTACACCTTC.